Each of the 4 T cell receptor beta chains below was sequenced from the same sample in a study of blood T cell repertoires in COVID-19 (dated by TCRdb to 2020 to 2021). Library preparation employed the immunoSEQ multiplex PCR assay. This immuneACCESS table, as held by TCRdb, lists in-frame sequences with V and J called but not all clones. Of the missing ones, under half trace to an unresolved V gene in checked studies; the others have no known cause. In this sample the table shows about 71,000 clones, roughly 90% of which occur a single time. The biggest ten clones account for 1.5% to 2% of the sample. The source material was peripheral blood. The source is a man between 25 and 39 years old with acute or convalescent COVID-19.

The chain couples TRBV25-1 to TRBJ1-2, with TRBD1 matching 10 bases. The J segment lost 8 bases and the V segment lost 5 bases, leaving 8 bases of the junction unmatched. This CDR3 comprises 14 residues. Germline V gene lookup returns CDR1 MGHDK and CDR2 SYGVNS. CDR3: CASSLTGGSGGYTF. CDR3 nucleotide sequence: TGTGCCAGCAGTTTGACAGGGGGCTCTGGGGGCTACACCTTC.

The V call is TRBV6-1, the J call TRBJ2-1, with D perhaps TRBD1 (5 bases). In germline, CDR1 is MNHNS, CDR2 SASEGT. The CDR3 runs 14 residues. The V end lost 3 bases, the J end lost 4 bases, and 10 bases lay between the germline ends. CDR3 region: CASSETPGYNEQFF. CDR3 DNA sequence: TGTGCCAGCAGTGAGACTCCAGGGTACAATGAGCAGTTCTTC.

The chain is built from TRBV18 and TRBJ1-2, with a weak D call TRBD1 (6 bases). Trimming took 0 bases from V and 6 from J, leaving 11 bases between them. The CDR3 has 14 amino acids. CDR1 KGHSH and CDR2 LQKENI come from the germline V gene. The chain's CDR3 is CASSPPNRVDGYTF. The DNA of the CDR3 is TGTGCCAGCTCACCACCGAACAGGGTAGATGGCTACACCTTC. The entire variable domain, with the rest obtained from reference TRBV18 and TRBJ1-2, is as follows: NAGVMQNPRHLVRRRGQEARLRCSPMKGHSHVYWYRQLPEEGLKFMVYLQKENIIDESGMPKERFSAEFPKEGPSILRIQQVVRGDSAAYFCASSPPNRVDGYTFGSGTRLTVV.

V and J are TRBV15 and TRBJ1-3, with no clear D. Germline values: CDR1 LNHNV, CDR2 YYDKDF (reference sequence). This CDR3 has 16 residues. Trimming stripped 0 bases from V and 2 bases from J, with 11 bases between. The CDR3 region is CATSRDRVGTGNTIYF. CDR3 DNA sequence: TGTGCCACCAGCAGAGATCGGGTTGGTACTGGAAACACCATATATTTT.